A selection of T cell receptor beta chains follows, all from one sample in a study of T cells in Graves' hyperthyroidism and ophthalmopathy. TCRdb independently ran MiXCR on the multiplex PCR reads; one entry per CDR3 protein. The sample shows roughly 350,000 distinct CDR3 sequences, approximately 15% of them seen only once. Sequencing input: blood. The receptor source for this set is a woman aged 30 to 39 with Graves' hyperthyroidism. The CDR3 runs from the conserved cysteine through the conserved F or W. The order of the fields is J gene, V gene, clone size, D gene, CDR3 DNA, CDR3 protein. A D gene is named only where the DNA matches it firmly. Size tells how often a clone was seen (once, few, many) or the class of an expanded clone, and some rows leave it out.

>TRBJ2-7|TRBV3-1|few|TRBD2
TGTGCCAGCAGCCATAGCGGGAGCGGCTACGAGCAGTACTTC
CASSHSGSGYEQYF
>TRBJ2-7|TRBV12-3/TRBV12-4|many|.
TGTGCCAGCAGTTTAAAGAGGGAGGAGCAGTACTTC
CASSLKREEQYF
>TRBJ2-4|TRBV11-1|few|.
TGTGCCAGCACCCAGGACAGCGAAAACATTCAGTACTTC
CASTQDSENIQYF
>TRBJ2-3|TRBV5-5|few|.
TGTGCCAGCAGCTTGGAACGGGGAGATACGCAGTATTTT
CASSLERGDTQYF
>TRBJ2-7|TRBV3-1|many|TRBD2
TGTGCCAGCAGCCCCTCCGGGACTAGCGGCTACGAGCAGTACTTC
CASSPSGTSGYEQYF
>TRBJ1-1|TRBV7-9|many|.
TGTGCCAGCAGCTTACGAAGGGAACAAGCTTTCTTT
CASSLRREQAFF
>TRBJ1-1|TRBV6-1|many|.
TGTGCCAGCAGTGAAGTAAGCCAGGTAGGAGCTTTCTTT
CASSEVSQVGAFF
>TRBJ2-3|TRBV7-8|.|.
TGTGCCAGCAGCGCAGGGGGGAGGGCCCAAGATACGCAGTATTTT
CASSAGGRAQDTQYF
>TRBJ1-2|TRBV7-9|many|.
TGTGCCAGCAGCCCTCCGCCATACCGCTATGGCTACACCTTC
CASSPPPYRYGYTF
>TRBJ2-3|TRBV29-1|.|TRBD2
TGCAGCGTTGCGCGCGGGAGGGCCTCAGATACGCAGTATTTT
CSVARGRASDTQYF
>TRBJ2-3|TRBV12-3/TRBV12-4|.|.
TGTGCCAGCAGTGCGACCCCCCCTGAGACGCAGTATTTT
CASSATPPETQYF
>TRBJ2-3|TRBV5-5|many|.
TGTGCCAGCACCCTTGGAGTCGTGGATACGCAGTATTTT
CASTLGVVDTQYF
>TRBJ2-1|TRBV18|.|.
TGTGCCAGCTCACCGGACAAGAAGCAGTTCTTC
CASSPDKKQFF
>TRBJ2-5|TRBV5-1|few|.
TGCGCCAGCAAGGCTACGGGAATTATGGAGACCCAGTACTTC
CASKATGIMETQYF
>TRBJ2-6|TRBV12-3/TRBV12-4|.|.
TGTGCCAGCAGTTACCTGGAGACTGGGGCCAACGTCCTGACTTTC
CASSYLETGANVLTF
>TRBJ2-7|TRBV20-1|few|TRBD1
TGCAGTGCTAGCCGGGACAGACTATACGAGCAGTACTTC
CSASRDRLYEQYF
>TRBJ2-3|TRBV14|many|.
TGTGCCAGCAGCCCACGCACGGGAGTCGGCCTTTTTAGCACAGATACGCAGTATTTT
CASSPRTGVGLFSTDTQYF
>TRBJ2-1|TRBV11-2|many|.
TGTGCCAGCAGCTACCCCGCCCCTGAGCAGTTCTTC
CASSYPAPEQFF
>TRBJ2-1|TRBV18|.|TRBD2
TGTGCCAGCTCACTTACCGGGACTAGCCTTGAGCAGTTCTTC
CASSLTGTSLEQFF
>TRBJ2-1|TRBV2|many|TRBD1
TGTGCCAGCAGCCAGACGACAGGGTCGGATGAGCAGTTCTTC
CASSQTTGSDEQFF
>TRBJ2-3|TRBV30|few|TRBD2
TGTGCCTGGAGAAGGGTGGCGGGAGGGCCAGATACGCAGTATTTT
CAWRRVAGGPDTQYF
>TRBJ2-2|TRBV4-3|few|TRBD1
TGCGCCAGCAGCGTCGTGGACAGGGAGTCCGGGGAGCTGTTTTTT
CASSVVDRESGELFF
>TRBJ1-6|TRBV27|many|TRBD1
TGTGCCAGCAGTTCTGGACAGGGGGCTAAGGATTCACCCCTCCACTTT
CASSSGQGAKDSPLHF
>TRBJ2-3|TRBV2|many|TRBD2
TGTGCCAGCACCCTAGCGGGAGGGACAGATACGCAGTATTTT
CASTLAGGTDTQYF
>TRBJ2-6|TRBV28|.|.
TGTGCCAGCGCGGGGCAGGGAAATTCTGGGGCCAACGTCCCGACTTTC
CASAGQGNSGANVPTF